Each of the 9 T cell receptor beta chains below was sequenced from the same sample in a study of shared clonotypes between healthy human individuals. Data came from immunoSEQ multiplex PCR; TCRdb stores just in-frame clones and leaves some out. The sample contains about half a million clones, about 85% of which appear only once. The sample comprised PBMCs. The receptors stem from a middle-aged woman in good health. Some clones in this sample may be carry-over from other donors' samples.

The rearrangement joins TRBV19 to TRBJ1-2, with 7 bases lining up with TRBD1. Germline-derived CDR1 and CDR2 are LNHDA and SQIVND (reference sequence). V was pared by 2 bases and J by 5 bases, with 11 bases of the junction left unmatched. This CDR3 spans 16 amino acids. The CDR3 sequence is CASSILRDRDLYGYTF. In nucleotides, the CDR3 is TGTGCCAGTAGTATACTCCGGGACAGAGATTTATATGGCTACACCTTC.

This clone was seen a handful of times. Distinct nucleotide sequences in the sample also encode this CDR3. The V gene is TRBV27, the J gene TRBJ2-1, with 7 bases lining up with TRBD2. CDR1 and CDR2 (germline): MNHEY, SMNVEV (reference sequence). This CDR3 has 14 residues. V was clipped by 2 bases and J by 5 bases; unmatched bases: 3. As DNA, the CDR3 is TGTGCCAGCAGTTTAGGTCTAGCGGACAATGAGCAGTTCTTC. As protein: CASSLGLADNEQFF.

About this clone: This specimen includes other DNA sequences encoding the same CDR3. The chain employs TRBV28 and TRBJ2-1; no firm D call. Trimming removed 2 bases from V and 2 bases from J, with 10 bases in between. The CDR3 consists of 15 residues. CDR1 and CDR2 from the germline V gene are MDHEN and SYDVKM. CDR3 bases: TGTGCCAGCAGTTTAGCTGGGGAACCCTACAATGAGCAGTTCTTC. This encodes CASSLAGEPYNEQFF.

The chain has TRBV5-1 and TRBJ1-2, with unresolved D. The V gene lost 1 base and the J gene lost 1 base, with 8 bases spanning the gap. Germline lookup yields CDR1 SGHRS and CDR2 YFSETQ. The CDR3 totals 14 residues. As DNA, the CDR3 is TGCGCCAGCAGCTTGTACAGTCTTAACTATGGCTACACCTTC. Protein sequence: CASSLYSLNYGYTF.

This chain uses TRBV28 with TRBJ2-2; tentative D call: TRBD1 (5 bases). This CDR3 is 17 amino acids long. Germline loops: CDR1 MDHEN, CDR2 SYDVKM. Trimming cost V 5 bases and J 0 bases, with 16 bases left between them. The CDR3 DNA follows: TGTGCCAGCAGTCCTGGGGCGTGGGGCTCGAACACCGGGGAGCTGTTTTTT. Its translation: CASSPGAWGSNTGELFF.

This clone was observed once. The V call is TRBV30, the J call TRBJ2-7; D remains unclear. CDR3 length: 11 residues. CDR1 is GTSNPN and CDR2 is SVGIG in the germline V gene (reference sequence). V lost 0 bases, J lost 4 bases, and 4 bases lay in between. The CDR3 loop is CAWSVQYEQYF. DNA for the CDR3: TGTGCCTGGAGTGTACAGTACGAGCAGTACTTC.

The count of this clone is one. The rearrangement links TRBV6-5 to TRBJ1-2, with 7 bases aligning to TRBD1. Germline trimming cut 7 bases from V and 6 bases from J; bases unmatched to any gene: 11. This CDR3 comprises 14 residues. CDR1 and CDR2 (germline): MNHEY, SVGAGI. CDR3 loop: CASNRGSGINGYTF. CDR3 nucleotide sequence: TGTGCCAGCAACAGGGGAAGTGGGATAAATGGCTACACCTTC.

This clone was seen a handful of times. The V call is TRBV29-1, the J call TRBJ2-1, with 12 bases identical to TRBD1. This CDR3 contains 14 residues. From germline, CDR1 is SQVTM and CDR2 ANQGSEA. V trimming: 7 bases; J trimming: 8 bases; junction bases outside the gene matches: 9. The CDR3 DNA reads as TGCAGCGGAACCGGGACAGGGGGCCTGGATGAGCAGTTCTTC. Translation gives CSGTGTGGLDEQFF.

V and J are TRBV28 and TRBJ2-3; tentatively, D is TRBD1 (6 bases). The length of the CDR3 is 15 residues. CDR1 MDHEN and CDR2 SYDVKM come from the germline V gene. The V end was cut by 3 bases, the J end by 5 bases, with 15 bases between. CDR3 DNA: TGTGCCAGCAGTTTTTGGGGCAGGGGAGTAGATACGCAGTATTTT. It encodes CASSFWGRGVDTQYF.